Listed below are T cell receptor beta chains from one sample, sequenced in a study of cytomegalovirus exposure and HLA in healthy donors. Libraries were prepared by immunoSEQ multiplex PCR; TCRdb keeps only in-frame clonotypes and omits some of them. The table lists 110,000 to 150,000 clones, roughly 92% of them singletons. The sequencing input was PBMCs. These receptors originate from a young man in good health and CMV-seronegative. CDR3s include the opening cysteine and the closing phenylalanine or tryptophan.

cdr3_aa,v_call
CASSLGTGPGANVLTF,TRBV7-8
CASSPPPGLAGGGRETQYF,TRBV7-2
CASSIEGGMLQPQHF,TRBV19
CASSAIGLAGAANTGELFF,TRBV9
CASSIGTGVNQPQHF,TRBV5-8
CASSSSVEQFF,TRBV9
CASSLDAGGWQETQYF,TRBV7-9
CAWGRNSGRATDTQYF,TRBV30
CASSLSGTTDTQYF,TRBV27
CASSGFYGYTF,TRBV4-1